Below, 24 T cell receptor beta chains from the same sample are listed, as sequenced in a study of blood T cell repertoires in COVID-19. Assay used: immunoSEQ multiplex PCR; TCRdb lists only in-frame clones, some missing. This sample carries about 250,000 clones, about 86% of them seen once, and the ten largest clones take 1.3% to 1.5%. Sequencing was done on a sample of peripheral blood. The receptors derive from a man older than 75 with acute or convalescent COVID-19.

The V and J genes are TRBV19 and TRBJ1-3; 8 nucleotides align to TRBD1. From germline, CDR1 is LNHDA and CDR2 SQIVND (reference sequence). The V and J ends lost 7 bases and 4 bases, in that order; junction bases with no gene match: 9. The CDR3 has 15 residues. The CDR3 spells CASTPTGDPGNTIYF. Here the CDR3 DNA reads TGTGCCAGTACCCCGACAGGGGATCCGGGAAACACCATATATTTT. The full variable domain, rest sourced from reference TRBV19 and TRBJ1-3, is DGGITQSPKYLFRKEGQNVTLSCEQNLNHDAMYWYRQDPGQGLRLIYYSQIVNDFQKGDIAEGYSVSREKKESFPLTVTSAQKNPTAFYLCASTPTGDPGNTIYFGEGSWLTVV.

The chain has TRBV7-2 and TRBJ1-6; 7 bases align to TRBD1. CDR1 is SGHTA, CDR2 FQGNSA, per germline. J lost 9 bases, V lost 6 bases, and 5 bases had no gene match. This CDR3 comprises 13 residues. The CDR3 protein is CASSIQGGSPLHF. CDR3 bases: TGTGCCAGCAGTATTCAGGGGGGTTCACCCCTCCACTTT.

This clone appeared a single time. The J gene is TRBJ2-2, the V gene TRBV5-6, with a possible D match to TRBD1 (5 bases). The CDR3 spans 17 residues. The V and J ends lost 2 bases and 2 bases respectively, with 16 bases between them. Germline V gene data show CDR1 as SGHDT and CDR2 as YYEEEE. CDR3 loop: CASSLHLTAFNTGELFF. CDR3 in DNA: TGTGCCAGCAGCTTACACCTGACAGCCTTCAACACCGGGGAGCTGTTTTTT.

The rearrangement links TRBV19 to TRBJ1-1, with D possibly TRBD1 on 6 matching bases. V lost 3 bases, J lost 1 base, and 9 bases lay in between. Per germline, CDR1 LNHDA and CDR2 SQIVND (reference sequence). The length of the CDR3 is 14 residues. CDR3 sequence: CASSIRDKNTEAFF. CDR3 bases: TGTGCCAGTAGTATTAGGGACAAGAACACTGAAGCTTTCTTT.

This chain's CDR3 is CASSRSPTDTDTQYF. In DNA form, the CDR3 reads TGTGCCAGCAGCCGATCACCGACAGACACAGATACGCAGTATTTT. The J gene is TRBJ2-3, the V gene TRBV7-3, with D perhaps TRBD1 (5 bases). Trimming removed 5 bases from V and 2 bases from J, with 14 bases in between. The CDR3 extends over 15 amino acids. Germline V CDR1 and CDR2: SGHTA, FQGTGA.

The chain combines TRBV28 with TRBJ1-4, with a possible D match to TRBD1 (6 bases). Germline CDR1 is MDHEN and CDR2 is SYDVKM. The germline V and J ends were trimmed by 5 bases and 8 bases, with 12 bases remaining between them. There are 13 residues in the CDR3. The CDR3: CASSPGDSEKLFF. The CDR3 DNA reads as TGTGCCAGCAGTCCAGGGGATTCCGAAAAACTGTTTTTT.

CDR3 loop: CASSLNLGGGYTF. CDR3 DNA sequence: TGTGCCAGCAGTCTAAATTTGGGAGGTGGCTACACCTTC. The chain uses TRBV12-3 or TRBV12-4 and TRBJ1-2, with D unclear. Trimming stripped 5 bases from V and 7 bases from J, with 14 bases between. The CDR3 is made up of 13 amino acids.

This clone was observed a few times. V usage is TRBV10-2 and J usage is TRBJ1-3; perhaps TRBD1 as D (6 bases). Trimming shortened V by 8 bases and J by 1 base, and 9 bases separated the two germline ends. Germline loops: CDR1 WSHSY, CDR2 SAAADI. This CDR3 contains 13 residues. In nucleotides, the CDR3 is TGCGCCAGCGGCAGGGGTTCTGGAAACACCATATATTTT. It codes for CASGRGSGNTIYF.

V is TRBV18 and J is TRBJ1-1; perhaps TRBD1 as D (6 bases). In germline, CDR1 is KGHSH, CDR2 LQKENI. Trimming stripped 3 bases from V and 3 bases from J, with 14 bases between. The CDR3 has 15 residues. The CDR3 region is CASSPSRAGDTEAFF. The CDR3 DNA follows: TGTGCCAGCTCACCCTCCAGAGCAGGGGACACTGAAGCTTTCTTT.

This chain links TRBV19 with TRBJ1-5; 9 bases align to TRBD1. From germline, CDR1 is LNHDA and CDR2 SQIVND (reference sequence). The ends lost 7 bases at V and 4 bases at J; junction bases unmatched: 5. CDR3 size: 14 residues. CDR3 amino acids: CASTPTGGNQPQHF. CDR3 nucleotides: TGTGCCAGTACCCCGACAGGGGGGAATCAGCCCCAGCATTTT.

V is TRBV18 and J is TRBJ2-5; the D gene is possibly TRBD1 (6 bases). This CDR3 spans 15 amino acids. CDR1 and CDR2 (germline): KGHSH, LQKENI. Trimming stripped 3 bases from V and 4 bases from J, with 15 bases between. The CDR3 nucleotides are TGTGCCAGCTCACCTGCCAGACAGGTGGGAGAGACCCAGTACTTC. As protein: CASSPARQVGETQYF.

The genes are TRBV9 and TRBJ2-4, with 7 positions matching TRBD1. With V trimmed by 0 bases and J by 0 bases, 3 bases remained unmatched. This CDR3 contains 16 residues. Per the germline V gene, CDR1 is SGDLS and CDR2 is YYNGEE. CDR3 protein: CASSVEGAGAKNIQYF. As DNA, the CDR3 is TGTGCCAGCAGCGTAGAGGGGGCGGGAGCCAAAAACATTCAGTACTTC.

V is TRBV10-3 and J is TRBJ1-1; 9 positions agree with TRBD1. The trim removed 8 bases at V and 7 bases at J, leaving 11 bases unmatched. Germline V gene data show CDR1 as ENHRY and CDR2 as SYGVKD. The CDR3 spans 14 residues. CDR3 residues: CAISGTGTLIEAFF. The CDR3, as DNA: TGTGCCATCTCCGGGACAGGGACTTTAATTGAAGCTTTCTTT.

The chain carries TRBV5-4 and TRBJ2-2; D gene unclear. The CDR3 totals 13 residues. V was trimmed by 0 bases and J by 6 bases, leaving 6 bases between them. Germline CDR1 SGHNT, CDR2 YYREEE (reference sequence). The CDR3 region is CASSLVEPGELFF. The CDR3 nucleotides read TGTGCCAGCAGCTTGGTAGAGCCCGGGGAGCTGTTTTTT.

The J gene is TRBJ2-4, the V gene TRBV6-5, with 8 bases lining up with TRBD1. CDR3 length: 15 residues. The germline gives CDR1 MNHEY, CDR2 SVGAGI. Losses at the gene ends were 2 bases for V and 6 bases for J; bases not matched to a gene: 6. The CDR3, as DNA: TGTGCCAGCAGTTACCCAGGGGGCGATACAAACATTCAGTACTTC. Its translation: CASSYPGGDTNIQYF.

CDR3: CASSFTGVLETQYF. The CDR3 nucleotides read TGTGCCAGCAGCTTTACAGGGGTTCTAGAGACCCAGTACTTC. V gene TRBV5-4 combines with J gene TRBJ2-5; 7 bases align to TRBD1. Germline CDR1 reads SGHNT; CDR2 reads YYREEE (reference sequence). The CDR3 sequence is 14 residues long. V shed 2 bases and J 4 bases; nucleotides not matched to a gene: 5.

This rearrangement joins TRBV5-1 to TRBJ2-1; TRBD2 agrees at 8 bases. This CDR3 comprises 16 residues. Germline V gives CDR1 SGHRS, CDR2 YFSETQ. V was pared by 4 bases and J by 8 bases, with 14 bases of the junction left unmatched. This CDR3 reads CASSRGKRGYKDEQFF. CDR3 nucleotide sequence: TGCGCCAGCAGCCGTGGGAAGCGGGGGTATAAGGATGAGCAGTTCTTC.

This clone has only a few counts. V gene TRBV11-3 combines with J gene TRBJ2-3, with 7 bases identical to TRBD2. CDR1 is SGHNT, CDR2 YENEEA, per germline. Trimming took 1 base from V and 6 from J; bases not matched to a gene: 4. The length of the CDR3 is 14 residues. This CDR3 is CASSLAGGPDTQYF. Here the CDR3 DNA reads TGTGCCAGCAGCTTAGCGGGGGGTCCTGATACGCAGTATTTT. The whole variable domain, filled in from reference TRBV11-3 and TRBJ2-3, reads EAGVVQSPRYKIIEKKQPVAFWCNPISGHNTLYWYLQNLGQGPELLIRYENEEAVDDSQLPKDRFSAERLKGVDSTLKIQPAELGDSAVYLCASSLAGGPDTQYFGPGTRLTVL.

The rearrangement links TRBV10-3 to TRBJ1-4; 11 nucleotides match TRBD1. The CDR3 sequence is 17 residues long. Germline CDR1 reads ENHRY; CDR2 reads SYGVKD. J lost 5 bases, V lost 4 bases, and 9 bases had no gene match. CDR3 sequence (DNA): TGTGCCATCAGTGCGGGGGACAGGGGGAACAAAAATGAAAAACTGTTTTTT. This encodes CAISAGDRGNKNEKLFF.

V usage is TRBV18 and J usage is TRBJ1-2; D is ambiguous. Trimming took 6 bases from V and 8 from J, leaving 28 bases between them. Germline V lookup: CDR1 KGHSH, CDR2 LQKENI. This CDR3 comprises 17 residues. DNA for the CDR3: TGTGCCAGCTCTCGCGTATTTTTGGACTCCGGTAGAGAAGGCTACACCTTC. Its translation is CASSRVFLDSGREGYTF.

This chain connects TRBV7-9 to TRBJ2-7; maybe TRBD2 (6 bases). Per germline, CDR1 SEHNR and CDR2 FQNEAQ (reference sequence). The CDR3 spans 15 residues. V lost 1 base, J lost 5 bases, and 15 bases lay in between. CDR3 in amino acids: CASSLEPPGVDEQYF. In DNA, the CDR3 is TGTGCCAGCAGCTTAGAACCCCCGGGGGTCGACGAGCAGTACTTC.

The J gene is TRBJ2-6, the V gene TRBV7-9; TRBD1 agrees at 8 bases. CDR1 SEHNR and CDR2 FQNEAQ come from the germline V gene (reference sequence). The CDR3 has 19 amino acids. V dropped 2 bases and J dropped 0; count of bases not matched to a gene: 9. CDR3 sequence reads: CASSLSRTGRSSGANVLTF. The DNA for the CDR3 is TGTGCCAGCAGCTTATCGCGGACAGGGAGGTCCTCTGGGGCCAACGTCCTGACTTTC.

The J gene is TRBJ2-7, the V gene TRBV5-6; D might be TRBD1 (7 bases). CDR1 is SGHDT and CDR2 is YYEEEE in the germline V gene. Trimming stripped 0 bases from V and 2 bases from J, with 12 bases between. The length of the CDR3 is 15 residues. The CDR3 DNA is TGTGCCAGCAGCTTGGCAGGGGGGATTACCTACGAGCAGTACTTC. This encodes CASSLAGGITYEQYF.

CDR3 in DNA: TGTGCCAGCAGCAAAAGTCGGCAGGCCCCGAACACCGGGGAGCTGTTTTTT. It is translated as CASSKSRQAPNTGELFF. The chain combines TRBV21-1 with TRBJ2-2; the listed D gene, TRBD1, was not tested against the DNA. TRBV21-1 is reported as a pseudogene. There are 17 residues in the CDR3.